These 22 T cell receptor beta chains were all obtained from the same sample, sequenced in a study of blood T cell repertoires in COVID-19. TCRdb keeps only in-frame clones here, not all; method: immunoSEQ multiplex PCR. The table has nearly 200,000 clones, 84% seen once. Material for sequencing was peripheral blood. The source is a woman in her 70s with active or convalescent COVID-19.

The chain links TRBV5-6 to TRBJ2-7; D perhaps matches TRBD1 (6 bases). Trimming removed 3 bases from V and 4 bases from J, with 8 bases in between. Germline loops: CDR1 SGHDT, CDR2 YYEEEE. The CDR3 contains 12 residues. The CDR3 here is CASSSTGYEQYF. DNA for the CDR3: TGTGCCAGCAGCTCAACAGGGTACGAGCAGTACTTC. The complete variable domain, with remaining parts taken from reference TRBV5-6 and TRBJ2-7, reads DAGVTQSPTHLIKTRGQQVTLRCSPKSGHDTVSWYQQALGQGPQFIFQYYEEEERQRGNFPDRFSGHQFPNYSSELNVNALLLGDSALYLCASSSTGYEQYFGPGTRLTVT.

Remarks on this clone: Germline and junction disagree at one end, which may indicate a read error. This rearrangement joins TRBV27 to TRBJ2-7, with 9 positions matching TRBD2. The germline gives CDR1 MNHEY, CDR2 SMNVEV (reference sequence). The CDR3 spans 13 residues. The DNA of the CDR3 is TGCTCCGTAGCGGGAGCTCCCGGTTACGAGCAGTACTTC. Translating gives CSVAGAPGYEQYF.

This clone is labeled medium-sized (0.01 to 0.1%). The rearrangement links TRBV2 to TRBJ1-2, with D possibly being TRBD1 (5 bases). V was trimmed by 6 bases and J by 4 bases, leaving 30 bases between them. The CDR3 runs 19 residues. CDR1 and CDR2 from the germline V gene are SNHLY and FYNNEI. The CDR3 loop reads CASRMGLELGMGSTYGYTF. CDR3 nucleotide sequence: TGTGCCAGCAGGATGGGGCTGGAGTTGGGCATGGGCTCCACCTATGGCTACACCTTC.

The J gene is TRBJ2-7, the V gene TRBV4-1, with TRBD2 as a possible D gene (5 bases). V was cut by 6 bases and J by 0 bases, with 18 bases left in between. The CDR3 covers 16 residues. Germline V lookup: CDR1 MGHRA, CDR2 YSYEKL. The CDR3 DNA sequence: TGCGCCAGCAGGAGTAGCGCACTTCTCGGCTCCTACGAGCAGTACTTC. This sequence encodes CASRSSALLGSYEQYF.

The V gene is TRBV28, the J gene TRBJ1-6; no clear D. The V gene lost 4 bases and the J gene lost 14 bases, with 12 bases spanning the gap. Germline CDR1 MDHEN, CDR2 SYDVKM. This CDR3 has 12 residues. The CDR3 is CASSSARVALHF. CDR3 in DNA: TGTGCCAGCAGTTCTGCCCGAGTGGCCCTCCACTTT.

The V call is TRBV5-1, the J call TRBJ1-3; 8 bases align to TRBD1. The junction had 1 base not matched to a gene; V was cut back by 1 base and J by 4 bases. There are 14 residues in the CDR3. CDR1 is SGHRS, CDR2 YFSETQ, per germline. Written as DNA, the CDR3 is TGCGCCAGCAGCTTGTCAGGGGGCGGAAACACCATATATTTT. Translating gives CASSLSGGGNTIYF.

This clone was picked up one time. V gene TRBV27 combines with J gene TRBJ2-3; TRBD2 matches 12 bases. The CDR3 is 20 residues long. The germline V gene encodes CDR1 MNHEY and CDR2 SMNVEV (reference sequence). J gave up 0 bases and V 5 bases, and 15 bases lay outside the gene matches. Here the CDR3 reads CASSQTGSGLAGSSTDTQYF. CDR3 sequence (DNA): TGTGCCAGCAGTCAGACCGGATCGGGACTAGCGGGTTCTAGCACAGATACGCAGTATTTT.

The gene calls are TRBV18 and TRBJ1-2; TRBD1 matches at 9 bases. After removal of 2 bases from V and 6 bases from J, the junction contained 7 bases not matched to a gene. Germline CDR1 KGHSH, CDR2 LQKENI. CDR3 size: 15 residues. As DNA, the CDR3 is TGTGCCAGCTCACCAGGGACAGGGAAAGAGGATGGCTACACCTTC. Translated: CASSPGTGKEDGYTF.

J is TRBJ2-2 and V is TRBV5-1, with D maybe TRBD2 (5 bases). Trimming took 4 bases from V and 8 from J, leaving 12 bases between them. The CDR3 runs to 13 residues. Germline CDR1 reads SGHRS; CDR2 reads YFSETQ. CDR3 in DNA: TGCGCCAGCAGCCTAGCAAGTCCGGGGGAGCTGTTTTTT. Translated: CASSLASPGELFF.

The V call is TRBV6-5, the J call TRBJ1-1; tentative D call: TRBD1 (5 bases). Trimming shortened V by 0 bases and J by 8 bases, and 10 bases separated the two germline ends. The CDR3 totals 13 residues. Germline CDR1 is MNHEY and CDR2 is SVGAGI. CDR3 sequence reads: CASSYSTAQEAFF. CDR3 in DNA: TGTGCCAGCAGTTACTCGACAGCCCAAGAAGCTTTCTTT.

The chain employs TRBV27 and TRBJ2-7, with 9 bases aligning to TRBD2. J gave up 0 bases and V 4 bases, and 4 bases lay outside the gene matches. The length of the CDR3 is 15 residues. The germline CDR1 and CDR2 sequences are MNHEY and SMNVEV (reference sequence). The CDR3 DNA reads TGTGCCAGCAGTTCCAGCGGGAGGTTCTCCTACGAGCAGTACTTC. Its translation: CASSSSGRFSYEQYF.

This clone was seen only a few times. The chain has TRBV11-2 and TRBJ2-7, with D unclear. The CDR3 is 11 amino acids. V was cut by 5 bases and J by 3 bases, with 5 bases left in between. Germline V lookup: CDR1 SGHAT, CDR2 FQNNGV. The CDR3 here is CASSAHYEQYF. Written as DNA, the CDR3 is TGTGCCAGCAGCGCACACTACGAGCAGTACTTC.

The chain is built from TRBV4-1 and TRBJ1-2; tentative D call: TRBD1 (5 bases). The CDR3 extends over 14 amino acids. The germline V gene encodes CDR1 MGHRA and CDR2 YSYEKL. Trimming cost V 2 bases and J 5 bases, with 12 bases left between them. The CDR3 nucleotides read TGCGCCAGCAGCCAATCGCGGGGCCTATATGGCTACACCTTC. It yields the protein CASSQSRGLYGYTF.

The CDR3 DNA reads TGCGCCAGCAGCCGCACTAGCGGGAGGGCGAACTACAATGAGCAGTTCTTC. It is translated as CASSRTSGRANYNEQFF. The rearrangement uses TRBV4-1 and TRBJ2-1, with 13 bases aligning to TRBD2. The germline gives CDR1 MGHRA, CDR2 YSYEKL. The CDR3 runs to 17 residues. J was trimmed by 3 bases and V by 4 bases; bases with no gene match: 6.

The chain joins TRBV28 to TRBJ1-5, with D unresolved. With 5 bases removed from V and 7 bases from J, the gap between germline ends came to 9 bases. CDR3 length: 12 amino acids. In germline, CDR1 is MDHEN, CDR2 SYDVKM. This chain's CDR3 is CASSPLKQPQHF. CDR3 coding DNA: TGTGCCAGCAGTCCACTTAAGCAGCCCCAGCATTTT.

The CDR3 sequence is CASSSYRTTTSYEQYF. The CDR3 DNA reads TGTGCCAGCAGCTCTTACCGGACAACCACCTCCTACGAGCAGTACTTC. V and J are TRBV5-4 and TRBJ2-7; TRBD1 might be the D (5 bases). The V end lost 3 bases, the J end lost 0 bases, and 16 bases lay between the germline ends. This CDR3 is 16 amino acids long. Germline loops: CDR1 SGHNT, CDR2 YYREEE (reference sequence). The complete variable domain, with remaining parts taken from reference TRBV5-4 and TRBJ2-7, reads ETGVTQSPTHLIKTRGQQVTLRCSSQSGHNTVSWYQQALGQGPQFIFQYYREEENGRGNFPPRFSGLQFPNYSSELNVNALELDDSALYLCASSSYRTTTSYEQYFGPGTRLTVT.

The chain uses TRBV19 and TRBJ2-1, with 12 bases aligning to TRBD1. Germline CDR1 LNHDA, CDR2 SQIVND (reference sequence). The CDR3 loop spans 15 amino acids. Unmatched junction bases numbered 4, after V lost 5 bases and J lost 5 bases. Written as DNA, the CDR3 is TGTGCCAGTAGTGCCGGGACAGGGGGCCACAATGAGCAGTTCTTC. Translating it yields CASSAGTGGHNEQFF.

The rearrangement joins TRBV5-1 to TRBJ1-4; D is perhaps TRBD1 (5 bases). Per germline, CDR1 SGHRS and CDR2 YFSETQ. Deletions cut 1 base from V and 6 bases from J, with 10 bases between. CDR3 size: 14 residues. The CDR3 sequence is CASSLSGFDEKLFF. Written as DNA, the CDR3 is TGCGCCAGCAGCTTGTCAGGGTTTGATGAAAAACTGTTTTTT.

The rearrangement uses TRBV2 and TRBJ2-5, with 7 bases aligning to TRBD2. V was pared by 8 bases and J by 1 base, with 4 bases of the junction left unmatched. The germline V gene has CDR1 SNHLY and CDR2 FYNNEI. The CDR3 has 13 residues. CDR3 sequence reads: CASAREGQETQYF. The DNA for the CDR3 is TGTGCCAGCGCGAGGGAGGGCCAAGAGACCCAGTACTTC. Looking up the rest from reference TRBV2 and TRBJ2-5 gives the full variable domain: EPEVTQTPSHQVTQMGQEVILRCVPISNHLYFYWYRQILGQKVEFLVSFYNNEISEKSEIFDDQFSVERPDGSNFTLKIRSTKLEDSAMYFCASAREGQETQYFGPGTRLLVL.

This rearrangement joins TRBV2 to TRBJ1-2; D gene ambiguous. Trimming stripped 2 bases from V and 8 bases from J, with 12 bases between. Germline V lookup: CDR1 SNHLY, CDR2 FYNNEI. This CDR3 contains 13 residues. The CDR3 nucleotides read TGTGCCAGCAGTGAAAATTCTCCCGGGGGCTACACCTTC. It yields the protein CASSENSPGGYTF.

CDR3: CASSGSGRGLGELFF. In DNA form, the CDR3 reads TGTGCCAGCAGTGGTAGCGGGAGAGGGCTCGGGGAGCTGTTTTTT. The genes are TRBV2 and TRBJ2-2, with TRBD2 identical over 9 bases. The CDR3 loop spans 15 amino acids. Trimming removed 4 bases from V and 7 bases from J; junction bases left unmatched: 7. Germline values: CDR1 SNHLY, CDR2 FYNNEI.

This chain links TRBV3-1 (or the pseudogene TRBV3-2) with TRBJ2-1; D remains unclear. Germline-derived CDR1 and CDR2 are LGHDT and YNNKEL (reference sequence). V lost 5 bases to trimming and J lost 7 bases, with 12 bases between them. CDR3 length: 13 residues. The CDR3 coding sequence is TGTGCCAGCAGCAGAAGCGCCACGAATGAGCAGTTCTTC. Its protein is CASSRSATNEQFF.